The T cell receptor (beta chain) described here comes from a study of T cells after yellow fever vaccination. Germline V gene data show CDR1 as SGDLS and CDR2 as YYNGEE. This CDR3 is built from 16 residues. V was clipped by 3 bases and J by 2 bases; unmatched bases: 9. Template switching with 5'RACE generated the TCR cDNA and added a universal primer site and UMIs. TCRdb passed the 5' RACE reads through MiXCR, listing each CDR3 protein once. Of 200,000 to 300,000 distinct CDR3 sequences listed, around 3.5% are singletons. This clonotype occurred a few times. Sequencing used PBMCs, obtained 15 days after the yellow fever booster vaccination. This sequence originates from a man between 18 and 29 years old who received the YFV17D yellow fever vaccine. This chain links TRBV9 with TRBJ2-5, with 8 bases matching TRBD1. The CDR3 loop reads CASSAQTGDLQETQYF. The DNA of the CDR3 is TGTGCCAGCAGCGCCCAGACAGGGGACTTACAAGAGACCCAGTACTTC.